This TCR beta chain emerged from a study of T cell responses to AZD1222 COVID-19 vaccine (dated by TCRdb to about 2021). With regard to the full study: Because spike-specific TCR depth and breadth did not differ between the two schedules, AZD1222 recipients who got a second dose at roughly 4 weeks were pooled with those who got a second dose at roughly 12 weeks. TCR sequencing was performed for 233 trial participants, of whom about 210 were given two doses of AZD1222 and around 26 were given two doses of MenACWY control vaccine. Trial participants were enrolled into age subgroups of 18-55, 56-69 and 70-plus years, which contained approximately 150, 30 and 60 TCR-sequenced participants, respectively.

The label giving this sample's time point can be read as: baseline before first vaccination. Vaccinee samples came from UK trials COV001 and COV002, including a single-blind randomized controlled phase 2/3 trial of AZD1222 (ChAdOx1 nCoV-19) in healthy adults. For TCRbeta chain sequencing, PBMC samples from trial participants were taken at day 0 and at day 28 after the second dose. With respect to this clone: Its antigen target is currently unknown. No much larger clone exists at a distance of one base, and base qualities are not known.

The CDR3 regions of human TCRbeta chains were subjected to immunosequencing. The original methods were these. TCRs in the repertoires were matched against a reference library of SARS-CoV-2-specific TCRs that had been generated with the MIRA antigen-specificity platform. Breadth was defined as the fraction of unique TCRs that were SARS-CoV-2-associated. Depth was defined as the fraction of total T cells that were SARS-CoV-2-associated. Using the MIRA data, each spike-specific TCR was assigned both to the spike region to which the TCR was reactive and to a CD4 or CD8 class. Log10-transformed breadth and depth values were compared by one-way ANOVA with Sidak's multiple comparisons tests. The clones in this table, taken by TCRdb from immuneACCESS, are in-frame only. Not every clone is retained; where verified, under half of the shortfall comes from an unresolved V gene, and the cause of the rest is unknown. For V, J and clone size, that table is used; D and trimming come from the DNA. Recorded for this sample are some 120,000 clones; 88% of them occurred a single time. The top ten clones comprise around 8% of the sample.

Results and caveats for the whole study, not just this receptor: After two AZD1222 doses, both the breadth and the depth of spike-specific TCRs were significantly higher than at day 0 and than in MenACWY recipients. In the small 56-69-year group, the increase in depth fell short of significance, most likely because of low power. Participants were mostly white British, with more females than males. The authors suggested clonal diversity may have been underestimated. CD4 TCRs associated with the vaccine covered the entire spike protein, and the dominant responses were in regions 160-218 and 743-854. Because no day 14 peak-response samples were available, repertoires were characterized only after the peak T cell response. Conclusions about previously exposed vaccinees are limited, since just a handful of AZD1222 recipients were seropositive for SARS-CoV-2 at baseline. Reportedly, almost half of the unique spike-specific TCRs recognized epitopes lying outside the regions that are mutated in the B.1.351 and B.1.1.7 variants.

CDR1 and CDR2, per the germline V gene (reference sequence), are LNHDA and SQIVND. V loses 1 base of germline sequence and J loses 8 bases, and the interval between the two ends is 12 bases. From cysteine to phenylalanine, the CDR3 is 13 amino acids long. Only the CDR3 region is kept as DNA, spanning 39 bases read in frame from base 1. This receptor was taken from an adult in good health. Recombination connected TRBV19 to TRBJ2-7, with the D segment identity uncertain. The sample here was peripheral blood, taken on day 0 of AZD1222 vaccination. The CDR3 protein: CASSIGRLSKQYF. The nucleotide sequence reads TGTGCCAGTAGTATAGGGCGACTTTCGAAGCAGTACTTC.